These T cell receptor beta chains were read from a single sample in a study of beta chain features in type 1 diabetes. TCRdb's copy holds only in-frame clones and misses some; the assay was immunoSEQ multiplex PCR. The table shows some 350,000 clones, with roughly 13% occurring only once. Sequencing was carried out using naive CD4+ T cells from blood. Receptors were obtained from a woman aged 18 to 35 with type 1 diabetes. Both conserved end residues are part of each CDR3. A D gene is named only where the DNA matches it firmly. A row's size may be missing; if present it is once, few, many or a size class.

J | D | V | size | CDR3 | DNA
TRBJ2-5 | TRBD2 | TRBV5-1 | few | CASSLEASGGQYF | TGCGCCAGCAGCTTGGAGGCTAGCGGAGGCCAGTACTTC
TRBJ1-2 | TRBD1 | TRBV13 | few | CASSAKRTGAGGYTF | TGTGCCAGCAGCGCAAAAAGGACAGGGGCTGGTGGCTACACCTTC
TRBJ2-1 | - | TRBV9 | few | CASSPQGLLSSYNEQFF | TGTGCCAGCAGCCCCCAGGGACTCTTAAGCTCCTACAATGAGCAGTTCTTC
TRBJ2-1 | TRBD2 | TRBV5-1 | few | CASSLRSGSPDEQFF | TGCGCCAGCAGCTTGCGTAGCGGGAGCCCCGATGAGCAGTTCTTC
TRBJ1-1 | - | TRBV6-1 | - | CASSEQAMNTEAFF | TGTGCCAGCAGTGAACAGGCGATGAACACTGAAGCTTTCTTT
TRBJ2-1 | - | TRBV6-6 | - | CASSRRPRRDNEQFF | TGTGCCAGCAGTCGACGACCCAGGAGGGACAATGAGCAGTTCTTC
TRBJ2-3 | - | TRBV5-1 | - | CASSLQGRLSTDTQYF | TGCGCCAGCAGCCTCCAGGGGAGATTAAGCACAGATACGCAGTATTTT
TRBJ1-1 | - | TRBV7-9 | - | CASRTGGWWENTEAFF | TGTGCCAGCAGAACCGGGGGTTGGTGGGAGAACACTGAAGCTTTCTTT
TRBJ2-1 | - | TRBV11-2 | few | CASSSTWLKFF | TGTGCCAGCAGCTCCACTTGGTTGAAGTTCTTC
TRBJ1-2 | TRBD1 | TRBV7-2 | few | CASSFGQGNGYTF | TGTGCCAGCAGCTTCGGACAGGGCAATGGCTACACCTTC
TRBJ2-7 | TRBD2 | TRBV28 | few | CASSSGLAGGGEQYF | TGTGCCAGCAGTTCCGGACTAGCGGGAGGCGGCGAGCAGTACTTC
TRBJ1-2 | - | TRBV28 | - | CASSSGPNYGYTF | TGTGCCAGCAGTTCGGGTCCTAACTATGGCTACACCTTC
TRBJ1-1 | - | TRBV28 | few | CASSTPTEAFF | TGTGCCAGCAGTACACCCACTGAAGCTTTCTTT
TRBJ2-1 | TRBD2 | TRBV5-1 | few | CASSIGTAGGEQFF | TGCGCCAGCAGCATAGGGACGGCGGGAGGTGAGCAGTTCTTC
TRBJ1-2 | TRBD1 | TRBV19 | - | CASSIPRTGGAGRGYTF | TGTGCCAGTAGTATCCCGAGGACAGGGGGCGCGGGTCGTGGCTACACCTTC
TRBJ2-7 | TRBD2 | TRBV28 | - | CASLRTSGTNEQYF | TGTGCCAGCCTAAGGACTAGCGGGACTAACGAGCAGTACTTC
TRBJ2-3 | - | TRBV18 | - | CASSPPGQARDTQYF | TGTGCCAGCTCACCACCGGGCCAGGCCAGAGATACGCAGTATTTT
TRBJ2-7 | - | TRBV5-1 | few | CASRNPFAEGLPYEQYF | TGCGCCAGCAGAAACCCATTCGCGGAGGGATTGCCCTACGAGCAGTACTTC
TRBJ2-3 | - | TRBV25-1 | - | CASSELGSTDTQYF | TGTGCCAGCAGTGAGCTAGGAAGCACAGATACGCAGTATTTT
TRBJ2-4 | - | TRBV21-1 | few | CASSKERKLENIQYF | TGTGCCAGCAGCAAAGAGAGGAAACTAGAAAACATTCAGTACTTC
TRBJ2-7 | - | TRBV29-1 | many | CSVETSGGPAVYEQYF | TGCAGCGTTGAAACGAGTGGTGGCCCGGCGGTGTACGAGCAGTACTTC
TRBJ1-1 | - | TRBV30 | - | CAWNPGSLNTEAFF | TGTGCCTGGAACCCGGGAAGTCTGAACACTGAAGCTTTCTTT
TRBJ2-7 | TRBD2 | TRBV5-4 | - | CASSLAGGRGPYEQYF | TGTGCCAGCAGCTTGGCCGGCGGGAGAGGTCCCTACGAGCAGTACTTC
TRBJ1-2 | - | TRBV4-3 | - | CASSQDPKSTYYTF | TGCGCCAGCAGCCAAGATCCAAAGAGCACGTACTACACCTTC
TRBJ2-5 | - | TRBV18 | few | CASSPPVWERGYETQYF | TGTGCCAGCTCACCACCGGTATGGGAACGGGGATATGAGACCCAGTACTTC
TRBJ1-5 | TRBD1 | TRBV19 | few | CASSARGTGYNQPQHF | TGTGCCAGTAGTGCCCGTGGGACAGGGTACAATCAGCCCCAGCATTTT
TRBJ2-7 | TRBD1 | TRBV25-1 | - | CASSGPGQLYEQYF | TGTGCCAGCAGTGGACCGGGACAGCTCTACGAGCAGTACTTC
TRBJ1-5 | TRBD1 | TRBV30 | - | CAWSPGTGKQPQHF | TGTGCCTGGAGTCCCGGGACAGGGAAGCAGCCCCAGCATTTT
TRBJ2-4 | TRBD2 | TRBV4-3 | - | CASSQVAGGGNIQYF | TGCGCCAGCAGCCAAGTCGCGGGAGGGGGAAACATTCAGTACTTC
TRBJ2-7 | TRBD1 | TRBV19 | - | CASSMDRSYEQYF | TGTGCCAGTAGTATGGACAGGTCCTACGAGCAGTACTTC
TRBJ2-1 | - | TRBV27 | few | CASSRLAVFGNEQFF | TGTGCCAGCAGCCGTCTGGCGGTCTTTGGGAATGAGCAGTTCTTC
TRBJ2-7 | TRBD2 | TRBV28 | few | CASSSGLASLEQYF | TGTGCCAGCAGTTCAGGACTAGCTTCTTTGGAGCAGTACTTC
TRBJ2-5 | - | TRBV19 | - | CASSMADSHPGTQYF | TGTGCCAGTAGTATGGCGGACAGCCACCCGGGGACCCAGTACTTC
TRBJ2-1 | - | TRBV19 | few | CASSINSIGQRSQFF | TGTGCCAGTAGTATTAACTCAATAGGCCAGAGGTCACAGTTCTTC
TRBJ2-1 | TRBD1 | TRBV19 | - | CASSMIDRVGEQFF | TGTGCCAGTAGTATGATCGACAGGGTTGGTGAGCAGTTCTTC
TRBJ2-3 | TRBD2 | TRBV30 | - | CAWSSPAGGATDTQYF | TGTGCCTGGAGTTCCCCCGCGGGGGGAGCCACAGATACGCAGTATTTT
TRBJ2-7 | TRBD2 | TRBV7-8 | - | CASSLELAGGYEQYF | TGTGCCAGCAGCTTAGAGCTAGCGGGAGGGTACGAGCAGTACTTC
TRBJ2-3 | TRBD2 | TRBV9 | few | CASSALAGGPPDTQYF | TGTGCCAGCAGCGCTTTAGCGGGAGGGCCCCCAGATACGCAGTATTTT
TRBJ2-3 | - | TRBV5-1 | - | CASRSGALKDTQYF | TGCGCCAGCAGGTCGGGAGCCCTCAAAGATACGCAGTATTTT
TRBJ1-5 | TRBD1 | TRBV6-1 | - | CASRRTGVQPQHF | TGTGCCAGCAGGAGAACAGGGGTTCAGCCCCAGCATTTT
TRBJ1-4 | TRBD1 | TRBV2 | - | CATAPLRQGQKLFF | TGTGCCACCGCCCCCCTTCGACAGGGCCAGAAACTGTTTTTT
TRBJ2-1 | - | TRBV18 | - | CASSPGVAVYNEQFF | TGTGCCAGCTCACCCGGGGTAGCGGTCTACAATGAGCAGTTCTTC
TRBJ1-2 | - | TRBV18 | - | CASSTTEALYGYTF | TGTGCCAGCTCAACGACAGAAGCCCTATATGGCTACACCTTC
TRBJ1-6 | - | TRBV10-3 | - | CAINQEVDSPLHF | TGTGCCATCAACCAGGAGGTGGATTCACCCCTCCACTTT
TRBJ2-1 | - | TRBV7-9 | - | CASSLLPSYNEQFF | TGTGCCAGCAGCCTACTTCCGTCCTACAATGAGCAGTTCTTC
TRBJ2-3 | - | TRBV2 | few | CASSTLSTKPERYF | TGTGCCAGCAGTACACTATCAACTAAGCCCGAGCGGTATTTT
TRBJ2-1 | TRBD2 | TRBV18 | few | CASSPPLAGGPNEQFF | TGTGCCAGCTCACCCCCGCTAGCGGGAGGGCCCAATGAGCAGTTCTTC
TRBJ2-2 | - | TRBV5-6 | once | CASSLGQNTGELFF | TGTGCCAGCAGCTTGGGACAGAACACCGGGGAGCTGTTTTTT
TRBJ2-1 | - | TRBV5-1 | - | CASSPGIVDEQFF | TGCGCCAGCAGCCCAGGCATAGTGGATGAGCAGTTCTTC
TRBJ2-5 | - | TRBV30 | - | CACNRLQETQYF | TGTGCCTGTAACAGATTACAAGAGACCCAGTACTTC
TRBJ2-6 | - | TRBV19 | few | CASSIARQLPSAGANVLTF | TGTGCCAGTAGTATAGCGCGCCAATTGCCCTCGGCTGGGGCCAACGTCCTGACTTTC
TRBJ2-2 | - | TRBV9 | few | CASSVWGIGNTGELFF | TGTGCCAGCAGCGTATGGGGCATAGGGAACACCGGGGAGCTGTTTTTT
TRBJ2-3 | TRBD2 | TRBV12-5 | few | CATYHSGGASTDTQYF | TGTGCTACCTACCATAGCGGGGGCGCTAGCACAGATACGCAGTATTTT
TRBJ2-5 | TRBD1 | TRBV9 | few | CASSAQGSQETQYF | TGTGCCAGCAGCGCACAGGGGAGCCAAGAGACCCAGTACTTC
TRBJ2-3 | TRBD2 | TRBV29-1 | few | CSVDLLATLADTQYF | TGCAGCGTTGACCTACTAGCGACCCTGGCAGATACGCAGTATTTT
TRBJ1-3 | TRBD1 | TRBV7-8 | few | CASSFGQGAGNTIYF | TGTGCCAGCAGCTTCGGACAGGGCGCTGGAAACACCATATATTTT
TRBJ2-1 | TRBD2 | TRBV11-3 | few | CASSYLLAGGSEQFF | TGTGCCAGCAGCTACCTGCTAGCGGGAGGCAGTGAGCAGTTCTTC
TRBJ2-2 | TRBD1 | TRBV5-1 | - | CASSLVAGGTGELFF | TGCGCCAGCAGCTTGGTTGCAGGGGGCACCGGGGAGCTGTTTTTT
TRBJ2-5 | - | TRBV6-1 | - | CASSEQGGRKVETQYF | TGTGCCAGCAGCGAACAGGGAGGCAGGAAGGTAGAGACCCAGTACTTC
TRBJ2-7 | TRBD1 | TRBV28 | few | CASTPGQASSEQYF | TGTGCCAGCACTCCGGGACAGGCTTCCTCCGAGCAGTACTTC